Below, 16 T cell receptor beta chains from the same sample are listed, as sequenced in a study of T cell responses to AZD1222 COVID-19 vaccine. Some clones are missing from TCRdb's copy, which holds only in-frame ones; the method was immunoSEQ multiplex PCR. The sample records 70,000 to 95,000 clones, roughly 90% being singletons. Sequences were derived from peripheral blood, sampled 28 days after the second AZD1222 dose. These receptor sequences come from an adult who received the AZD1222 COVID-19 vaccine.

This rearrangement joins TRBV12-3 or TRBV12-4 to TRBJ1-4, with D hard to call. The CDR3 has 11 residues. Trimming pared 6 bases from V and 8 bases from J, leaving 7 bases between. CDR3 in amino acids: CASRKKEKLFF. CDR3 sequence (DNA): TGTGCCAGCAGAAAAAAAGAAAAACTGTTTTTT.

The V gene is TRBV9, the J gene TRBJ1-4; 7 bases fit TRBD1. Trimming cost V 0 bases and J 7 bases; bases outside gene matches: 15. The CDR3 runs 18 residues. Germline V CDR1 and CDR2: SGDLS, YYNGEE. CDR3 nucleotides: TGTGCCAGCAGCGTAGCTACGTCCCGGACAGGTTGGGCTGAAAAACTGTTTTTT. Its translation: CASSVATSRTGWAEKLFF.

V and J are TRBV14 and TRBJ1-1; no definite D call. With 4 bases removed from V and 3 bases from J, the gap between germline ends came to 9 bases. CDR3 size: 13 residues. CDR1 and CDR2 (germline): SGHDN, FVKESK. This chain's CDR3 is CASSLDVDTEAFF. The CDR3 nucleotides are TGTGCCAGCAGCCTGGACGTAGACACTGAAGCTTTCTTT.

The CDR3 sequence: CASSFTNSNTEAFF. The CDR3 DNA is TGCGCCAGCAGCTTTACAAACTCGAACACTGAAGCTTTCTTT. The chain has TRBV5-1 and TRBJ1-1; D remains unclear. The CDR3 is 14 residues long. V was clipped by 2 bases and J by 1 base, with 9 bases between them. Per the germline V gene, CDR1 is SGHRS and CDR2 is YFSETQ.

This chain uses TRBV30 with TRBJ1-5, with D possibly being TRBD1 (6 bases). CDR1 is GTSNPN and CDR2 is SVGIG in the germline V gene (reference sequence). The CDR3 is 13 residues long. Trimming cost V 5 bases and J 3 bases, with 11 bases left between them. The CDR3 nucleotides read TGTGCCTGGCAGACAGGTCCCAATCAGCCCCAGCATTTT. Translated: CAWQTGPNQPQHF. Full variable domain (remainder filled in from reference TRBV30 and TRBJ1-5): SQTIHQWPATLVQPVGSPLSLECTVEGTSNPNLYWYRQAAGRGLQLLFYSVGIGQISSEVPQNLSASRPQDRQFILSSKKLLLSDSGFYLCAWQTGPNQPQHFGDGTRLSIL.

The chain employs TRBV4-2 and TRBJ1-1, with a tentative D call TRBD1 (5 bases). Germline V gene lookup returns CDR1 LGHNA and CDR2 YNFKEQ. This CDR3 has 14 residues. The germline V and J ends were trimmed by 4 bases and 3 bases, with 12 bases remaining between them. The CDR3 region is CASSPTVGDTEAFF. The CDR3 DNA sequence: TGTGCCAGCAGCCCCACCGTAGGGGACACTGAAGCTTTCTTT.

The chain employs TRBV7-6 and TRBJ2-2; D is perhaps TRBD1 (5 bases). The CDR3 has 15 residues. V dropped 5 bases and J dropped 5 bases, with 15 bases sitting between them. Per the germline V gene, CDR1 is SGHVS and CDR2 is FNYEAQ. The CDR3 sequence: CASSPRQIGTGELFF. CDR3 bases: TGTGCCAGCAGCCCACGACAGATAGGGACCGGGGAGCTGTTTTTT.

This rearrangement joins TRBV2 to TRBJ2-5, with D perhaps matching TRBD1 (6 bases). The length of the CDR3 is 16 residues. Deletions cut 5 bases from V and 4 bases from J, with 20 bases between. Germline lookup yields CDR1 SNHLY and CDR2 FYNNEI. CDR3: CASSSTQGSSGETQYF. The CDR3 region has the DNA TGTGCCAGCAGTTCCACCCAGGGGTCTAGTGGAGAGACCCAGTACTTC.

The chain joins TRBV7-2 to TRBJ1-1; D perhaps matches TRBD1 (6 bases). Germline CDR1 SGHTA, CDR2 FQGNSA. Trimming stripped 5 bases from V and 3 bases from J, with 16 bases between. The CDR3 runs 15 residues. The CDR3, as DNA: TGTGCCAGCAGCCATGCAGGGGATCAGGACACTGAAGCTTTCTTT. It encodes CASSHAGDQDTEAFF.

The rearrangement joins TRBV7-2 to TRBJ1-6, with TRBD1 matching 7 bases. The trim removed 4 bases at V and 4 bases at J, leaving 1 base unmatched. The CDR3 is made up of 14 amino acids. Germline CDR1 and CDR2: SGHTA and FQGNSA. The CDR3 is CASSSGQYNSPLHF. The CDR3 DNA reads as TGTGCCAGCAGCTCGGGACAGTATAATTCACCCCTCCACTTT.

V and J are TRBV3-1 (or the pseudogene TRBV3-2) and TRBJ2-1, with D perhaps matching TRBD1 (6 bases). V shed 2 bases and J shed 1 base, with 9 bases lying between them. CDR3 length equals 15 residues. CDR1 is LGHDT and CDR2 is YNNKEL in the germline V gene (reference sequence). For the CDR3, the DNA is TGTGCCAGCAGCCAAAACAGGGCTTCCTACAATGAGCAGTTCTTC. It codes for CASSQNRASYNEQFF.

This clone was seen a handful of times. V gene TRBV2 combines with J gene TRBJ1-1; the D is unclear. The V gene's germline CDR1 is SNHLY and CDR2 FYNNEI. The CDR3 runs to 14 residues. Trimming pared 4 bases from V and 0 bases from J, leaving 9 bases between. CDR3 in DNA: TGTGCCAGCAGTGCCGGCAGATTGAACACTGAAGCTTTCTTT. The encoded protein is CASSAGRLNTEAFF.

This clone has just one count. This chain joins TRBV2 and TRBJ2-3; no clear D gene. Germline values: CDR1 SNHLY, CDR2 FYNNEI. The CDR3 consists of 12 residues. Trimming took 7 bases from V and 0 from J, leaving 5 bases between them. CDR3 nucleotide sequence: TGTGCCAGCACCGACAGCACAGATACGCAGTATTTT. Residues: CASTDSTDTQYF.

This clone was recorded once. The chain couples TRBV28 to TRBJ1-1; D remains ambiguous. This CDR3 region has 13 residues. V lost 3 bases to trimming and J lost 1 base, with 6 bases between them. From germline, CDR1 is MDHEN and CDR2 SYDVKM. This CDR3 reads CASSLARNTEAFF. Here the CDR3 DNA reads TGTGCCAGCAGTTTGGCTCGGAACACTGAAGCTTTCTTT.

This chain links TRBV27 with TRBJ1-6; perhaps TRBD1 as D (5 bases). The CDR3 covers 15 residues. Germline V gene sequence: CDR1 MNHEY, CDR2 SMNVEV (reference sequence). Trimming stripped 2 bases from V and 9 bases from J, with 14 bases between. Here the CDR3 reads CASSLGTTAASPLHF. In DNA, the CDR3 is TGTGCCAGCAGTTTAGGGACGACGGCCGCTTCACCCCTCCACTTT.

This chain joins TRBV27 and TRBJ1-6; 9 positions agree with TRBD1. The CDR3 is 15 residues long. J gave up 8 bases and V 5 bases, and 7 bases lay outside the gene matches. Germline assignment: CDR1 MNHEY and CDR2 SMNVEV (reference sequence). CDR3 residues: CASSPRDRVYSPLHF. CDR3 DNA sequence: TGTGCCAGCAGTCCTAGGGACAGGGTGTATTCACCCCTCCACTTT.